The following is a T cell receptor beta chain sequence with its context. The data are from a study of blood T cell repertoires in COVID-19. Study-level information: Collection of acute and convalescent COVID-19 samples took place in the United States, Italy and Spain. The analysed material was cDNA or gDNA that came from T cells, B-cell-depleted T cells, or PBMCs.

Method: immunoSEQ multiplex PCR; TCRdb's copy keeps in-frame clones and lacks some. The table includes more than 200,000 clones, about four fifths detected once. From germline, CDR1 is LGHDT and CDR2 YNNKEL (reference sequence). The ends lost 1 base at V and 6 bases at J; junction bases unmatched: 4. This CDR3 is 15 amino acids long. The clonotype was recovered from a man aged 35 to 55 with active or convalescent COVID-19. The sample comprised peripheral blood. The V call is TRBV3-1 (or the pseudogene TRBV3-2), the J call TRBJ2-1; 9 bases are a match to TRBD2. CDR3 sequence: CASSQAGSGSNEQFF. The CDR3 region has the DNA TGTGCCAGCAGCCAAGCGGGTAGCGGGAGCAATGAGCAGTTCTTC.